In this sample, the clone carrying this TCR beta chain turned up many times. The antigen is unknown. This sample is part of a study of blood T cells in healthy people across ages. General study points: Older age went with lower TCR beta diversity per million T cells, in a roughly linear way. Changes in expanded clonotypes were possibly confounded, as the CMV status of donors was unknown. Long-lived donors had more naive CD4+ cells and higher diversity than aged donors.

A sample-barcoded 5' primer and a J-beta primer mix were used in a second PCR of roughly 7 to 11 cycles. From the 5' RACE reads, TCRdb called clonotypes with MiXCR, one entry per CDR3 protein. The sample has 1.5 million to 2 million distinct CDR3 sequences, approximately 28% seen once; the top ten hold over 7%. Germline V CDR1 and CDR2: MNHEY, SVGEGT. This CDR3 region has 15 residues. The V gene end was trimmed by 7 bases and the J gene end by 4 bases; junction bases not matched to a gene: 10. The specimen was blood. The TCR sequence derives from a woman between 25 and 40 years old in good health. V and J are TRBV6-2 or TRBV6-3 and TRBJ2-1, with 7 bases aligning to TRBD1. This CDR3 is CASNDPGQTYNEQFF. DNA for the CDR3: TGTGCCAGCAACGATCCGGGACAGACGTACAATGAGCAGTTCTTC.